This TCR beta chain derives from a study of identical twins. This CDR3 has 13 amino acids. The V end lost 5 bases, the J end lost 3 bases, and 11 bases lay between the germline ends. Germline V gene data show CDR1 as SEHNR and CDR2 as FQNEAQ (reference sequence). This clonotype was seen at least ten times. TCRdb fed the 5' RACE reads into MiXCR, producing one record per CDR3 protein. Of under 300,000 distinct CDR3 sequences listed, about 8.5% are singletons. These data were also filed under a second study, of yellow fever vaccine responses in identical twins.

The sample was CD8+ T cells sorted from blood. The chain joins TRBV7-9 to TRBJ2-7; tentatively, D is TRBD1 (5 bases). The clonotype comes from a woman between 18 and 29 years old in good health. The CDR3, as DNA: TGTGCCAGCAGCGCACAGGTAGACTACGAGCAGTACTTC. Translation: CASSAQVDYEQYF.